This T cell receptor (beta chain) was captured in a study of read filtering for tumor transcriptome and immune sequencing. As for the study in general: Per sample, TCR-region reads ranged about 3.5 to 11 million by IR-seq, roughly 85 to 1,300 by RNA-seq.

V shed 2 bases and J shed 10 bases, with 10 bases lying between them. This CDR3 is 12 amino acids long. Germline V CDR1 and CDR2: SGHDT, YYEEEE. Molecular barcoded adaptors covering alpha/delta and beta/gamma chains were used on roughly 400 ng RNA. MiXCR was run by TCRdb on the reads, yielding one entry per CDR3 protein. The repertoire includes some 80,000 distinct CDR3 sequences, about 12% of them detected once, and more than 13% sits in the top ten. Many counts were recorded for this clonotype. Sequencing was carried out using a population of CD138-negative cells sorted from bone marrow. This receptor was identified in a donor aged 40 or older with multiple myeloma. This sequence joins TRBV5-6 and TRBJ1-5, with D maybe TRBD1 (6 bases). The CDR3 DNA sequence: TGTGCCAGCAGCTTACAGGGAATACCCCAGCATTTT. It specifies CASSLQGIPQHF.